Listed below are T cell receptor beta chains from one sample, sequenced in a study of CD8+ T cells in alopecia areata. Repertoires were generated with immunoSEQ multiplex PCR, while TCRdb's copy carries only in-frame clones and drops some. The table lists 130,000 to 150,000 clones, roughly 80% of them singletons. The material was CD8+ T cells sorted from blood, obtained at week 4, from a patient treated with tofacitinib. All receptors derive from a human donor with alopecia areata. Each CDR3 is given without its conserved first and last residue. D genes are given only for firm matches.

J gene,V gene,D gene,CDR3 protein
TRBJ2-7,TRBV7-7,TRBD1,ASRPPGQGAFEQY
TRBJ1-5,TRBV19,NA,ASSMTATYSNQPQH
TRBJ2-7,TRBV4-2,NA,ASSPGGRYEQY
TRBJ1-4,TRBV29-1,NA,SVEGGATNEKLF
TRBJ2-1,TRBV7-2,NA,ASSSPPYNEQF
TRBJ2-1,TRBV5-1,TRBD2,ASSSGGGYGEQF
TRBJ1-6,TRBV19,NA,ASSLRGMSYNSPLH
TRBJ2-1,TRBV6-6,NA,ASSYPADNEQF
TRBJ2-7,TRBV5-1,NA,ASSFPTSGSYEQY
TRBJ2-7,TRBV2,NA,ASSDTGTYEQY
TRBJ2-7,TRBV27,TRBD2,ASSLNLRTSYEQY
TRBJ2-3,TRBV4-2,NA,ASSQDLSDTQY
TRBJ2-2,TRBV7-6,NA,ASSLVVSGTTGELF
TRBJ2-5,TRBV28,NA,ASRDPGETQY
TRBJ2-5,TRBV9,NA,ASSVGQEETQY
TRBJ2-6,TRBV11-2,NA,ASSRTGTFSGANVLT
NA,TRBV29-1,NA,SVGEAHEQY
TRBJ1-1,TRBV6-5,NA,ASRPFRVKQAF
TRBJ1-5,TRBV9,TRBD1,AAGRDRGPRAQH
TRBJ2-7,TRBV5-1,TRBD1,ASSQGQGTYEQY
TRBJ2-7,TRBV5-6,NA,ASSLVSYEQY
TRBJ1-1,TRBV19,TRBD1,ASSHPRGQNTEAF
TRBJ2-6,TRBV9,TRBD1,ASSALTGVGANVLT
TRBJ2-7,TRBV4-1,NA,ASSQAPAGNAYEQY
TRBJ2-7,TRBV4-1,NA,ASSQGDEQY
TRBJ1-2,TRBV9,NA,ASSVEPGPNLDGYT
TRBJ2-2,TRBV11-2,TRBD2,ASSPKTSVNTWELF